This section outlines one T cell receptor beta chain sequence together with its context. This sample stems from a study of cytomegalovirus exposure and HLA in healthy donors. V was trimmed by 1 base and J by 1 base, leaving 8 bases between them. The CDR3 extends over 14 amino acids. Germline CDR1 and CDR2: SEHNR and FQNEAQ (reference sequence). The PCR made use of 60 Vbeta and 13 Jbeta primers. Data came from immunoSEQ multiplex PCR; TCRdb stores just in-frame clones and leaves some out. The sample has fewer than 200,000 clones, around three quarters seen once. V is TRBV7-9 and J is TRBJ2-7; D is undetermined. The source material was PBMCs. The receptor was derived from a woman aged 25 to 39 in good health and CMV-seropositive. CDR3 bases: TGTGCCAGCAGCTTAGACGACATTTCCTACGAGCAGTACTTC. It codes for CASSLDDISYEQYF.